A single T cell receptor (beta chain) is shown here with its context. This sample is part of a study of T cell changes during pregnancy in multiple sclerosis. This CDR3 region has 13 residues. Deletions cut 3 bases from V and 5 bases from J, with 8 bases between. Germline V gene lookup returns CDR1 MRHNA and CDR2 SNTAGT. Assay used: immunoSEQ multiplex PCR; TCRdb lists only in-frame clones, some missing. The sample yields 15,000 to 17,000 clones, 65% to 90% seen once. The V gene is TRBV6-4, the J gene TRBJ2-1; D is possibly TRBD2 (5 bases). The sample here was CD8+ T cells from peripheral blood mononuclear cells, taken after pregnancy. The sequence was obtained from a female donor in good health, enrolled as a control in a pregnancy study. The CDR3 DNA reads TGTGCCAGCAGTGAAGGAGCGGACAATGAGCAGTTCTTC. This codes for CASSEGADNEQFF.